The rows below give T cell receptor beta chains drawn from one sample of a study of blood T cell repertoires in COVID-19. The table came from immunoSEQ multiplex PCR; TCRdb's copy has only in-frame clones and leaves some out. This table has 100,000 to 150,000 clones, under 90% appearing once. Material for sequencing was peripheral blood. The receptors shown here come from a woman aged 55-70 years with acute or convalescent COVID-19. Both conserved end residues are part of each CDR3. D genes are given only for firm matches. Clone size, where shown, is once, few, many, or a class for clones that have expanded.

clone_size,v_call,j_call,d_call,cdr3_nt,cdr3_aa
-,TRBV4-1,TRBJ1-1,-,TGCGCCAGCAGCCAAGGGCTCCGAGGGACTGAAGCTTTCTTT,CASSQGLRGTEAFF
-,TRBV5-5,TRBJ2-7,TRBD1,TGTGCCAGCATCCCGGGACAGGATTTCTACGAGCAGTACTTC,CASIPGQDFYEQYF
-,TRBV6-5,TRBJ2-7,TRBD1,TGTGCCAGCAGTTACTCAGGACAGGGAAGACAGTACGAGCAGTACTTC,CASSYSGQGRQYEQYF
-,TRBV11-2,TRBJ1-2,TRBD1,TGTGCCAGCAGACGACAGGGCGGAGGATATGGCTACACCTTC,CASRRQGGGYGYTF
-,TRBV2,TRBJ1-4,-,TGTGCCAGCAGTGATAGCGGGGGTGATAAACTGTTTTTT,CASSDSGGDKLFF
once,TRBV13,TRBJ2-1,-,TGTGCCAGCAGCTTAGGGGGTAGGGGCCAAGAGCAGTTCTTC,CASSLGGRGQEQFF
once,TRBV5-8,TRBJ1-5,-,TGTGCCAGCAGCTATTCGGAGGGGAGCAATCAGCCCCAGCATTTT,CASSYSEGSNQPQHF
once,TRBV18,TRBJ2-4,-,TGTGCCAGCTCACCTAGCGAGATCGCCAAAAACATTCAGTACTTC,CASSPSEIAKNIQYF
-,TRBV2,TRBJ1-1,TRBD1,TGTGCCAGCAGCGGGGACAGCTTGAACACTGAAGCTTTCTTT,CASSGDSLNTEAFF
-,TRBV7-9,TRBJ1-2,TRBD1,TGTGCCAGCAGCTTCCCAGGGGGCAACGGCTACACCTTC,CASSFPGGNGYTF
once,TRBV28,TRBJ2-5,TRBD1,TGTGCCAGCAGTTTACAGGGGGCGATGGAGACCCAGTACTTC,CASSLQGAMETQYF
-,TRBV19,TRBJ1-2,TRBD1,TGTGCCACCCACAAAGGACAGGGGATGTCTAGTGGCTACACCTTC,CATHKGQGMSSGYTF
-,TRBV3-1/TRBV3-2,TRBJ2-2,-,TGTGCCAGCAGCCAAGGCCTTTGGGCACAAGCGAACACCGGGGAGCTGTTTTTT,CASSQGLWAQANTGELFF
-,TRBV18,TRBJ2-3,TRBD2,TGTGCCAGCTCACCCGGGACTAGCGGGGGGAAGGATACGCAGTATTTT,CASSPGTSGGKDTQYF
-,TRBV28,TRBJ2-5,TRBD1,TGTGCCAGCTACTCCTCGGCAGGGGGTATTGGAGAGACCCAGTACTTC,CASYSSAGGIGETQYF
-,TRBV15,TRBJ1-1,-,TGTGCCACCAGCGCGGATTACGGAATGAACACTGAAGCTTTCTTT,CATSADYGMNTEAFF
-,TRBV5-6,TRBJ1-2,TRBD1,TGTGCCAGCAGCCAAATGGGACAGGGATCTAACTATGGCTACACCTTC,CASSQMGQGSNYGYTF
-,TRBV7-9,TRBJ1-1,TRBD1,TGTGCCAGCAGCTCCCTCGGACAGGGAATGAACACTGAAGCTTTCTTT,CASSSLGQGMNTEAFF
-,TRBV10-2,TRBJ2-2,-,TGCGCCAGCAGCTCGGGGGGCGGGCGCACCGGGGAGCTGTTTTTT,CASSSGGGRTGELFF
-,TRBV19,TRBJ2-7,TRBD1,TGTGCCAGTAGTATAGGGGGACAGACCTACGTGGAGCAGTACTTC,CASSIGGQTYVEQYF
-,TRBV4-1,TRBJ1-2,TRBD1,TGCGCCAGCAACGGACAGGGACAAAACTATGGCTACACCTTC,CASNGQGQNYGYTF
-,TRBV5-5,TRBJ2-1,TRBD1,TGTGCCAGCAGCAAATCCCAGGGGGCCGTGTTCTTC,CASSKSQGAVFF
-,TRBV30,TRBJ2-6,-,TGTGCCTGTCTCCGACATACTGGGGCCAACGTCCTGACTTTC,CACLRHTGANVLTF
once,TRBV7-9,TRBJ2-1,TRBD2,TGTGCCAGCAGCCAAAGACTAGCGGGGAGACTTATGCAGTTCTTC,CASSQRLAGRLMQFF
few,TRBV18,TRBJ2-7,TRBD2,TGTGCCAGCTCACCAGGGACGGGGGGGAGCTCCTACGAGCAGTACTTC,CASSPGTGGSSYEQYF
once,TRBV20-1,TRBJ1-1,-,TGCAGTGCTACTGCGACGAGGGAGACTTTCTTT,CSATATRETFF
-,TRBV7-9,TRBJ2-1,TRBD2,TGTGCCAGCAGCTTGAGACTAGCGGGGGGGCCTATAGAGCAGTTCTTC,CASSLRLAGGPIEQFF
-,TRBV9,TRBJ1-1,-,TGTGCCAGCAGCGATGTGGACAGCATGAACACTGAAGCTTTCTTT,CASSDVDSMNTEAFF
few,TRBV2,TRBJ1-1,-,TGTGCCAGCAGACCCTTTGACTTGGCTGAAGCTTTCTTT,CASRPFDLAEAFF
-,TRBV27,TRBJ1-4,-,TGTGCCAGCAGTTTACGACAACCAACTAATGAAAAACTGTTTTTT,CASSLRQPTNEKLFF
-,TRBV6-2/TRBV6-3,TRBJ2-7,-,TGTGCCAGCAGTTCCCCTGGGAGGGGGGCTACCTACGAGCAGTACTTC,CASSSPGRGATYEQYF
-,TRBV5-6,TRBJ1-4,-,TGTGCCAGCAACGATACAGGGTTGTTTTTT,CASNDTGLFF
-,TRBV19,TRBJ1-2,TRBD1,TGTGCCAGTACCGACAGGGGAAACTATGGCTACACCTTC,CASTDRGNYGYTF
-,TRBV3-1/TRBV3-2,TRBJ2-5,-,TGTGCCAGCAGCCGCCGGATTCCTACTGTCGGGGGGCAGCAAGAGACCCAGTACTTC,CASSRRIPTVGGQQETQYF